These T cell receptor beta chains were read from a single sample in a study of long-term antiretroviral therapy in people with HIV. The repertoire was sequenced with immunoSEQ multiplex PCR; TCRdb's copy has only in-frame clones and lacks some. The sample yields some 21,000 clones, around 90% seen once. The sequenced sample was unsorted PBMCs, obtained 2.3 years after starting antiretroviral therapy. The source of these receptors is a man between 60 and 75 years old with HIV. Both conserved end residues are part of each CDR3. A D gene is named only where the DNA matches it firmly. For some rows the clone size is stated as once, few or many, or as a class when expanded; others skip it.

j_call: TRBJ2-5
d_call: TRBD1
clone_size: .
v_call: TRBV6-5
cdr3_aa: CASSPAAGGPETQYF
cdr3_nt: TGTGCCAGCAGCCCGGCCGCAGGGGGCCCAGAGACCCAGTACTTC

j_call: TRBJ2-1
d_call: .
clone_size: once
v_call: TRBV7-9
cdr3_aa: CASSLVGTYNEQFF
cdr3_nt: TGTGCCAGCAGCTTAGTGGGGACTTACAATGAGCAGTTCTTC

j_call: TRBJ2-6
d_call: TRBD1
clone_size: .
v_call: TRBV6-1
cdr3_aa: CASSAPGTGVSGANVLTF
cdr3_nt: TGTGCCAGCAGTGCACCCGGGACAGGGGTTTCTGGGGCCAACGTCCTGACTTTC

j_call: TRBJ1-6
d_call: .
clone_size: .
v_call: TRBV19
cdr3_aa: CASGQRSGGFSLHF
cdr3_nt: TGTGCCAGTGGCCAACGTAGCGGGGGTTTTTCCCTCCACTTT

j_call: TRBJ2-6
d_call: .
clone_size: .
v_call: TRBV4-3
cdr3_aa: CVSSRRDTSSGANVLTF
cdr3_nt: TGCGTCAGCAGCCGCCGGGACACGAGCTCTGGGGCCAACGTCCTGACTTTC

j_call: TRBJ1-4
d_call: TRBD1
clone_size: .
v_call: TRBV4-3
cdr3_aa: CASSPHPGGTNEKLFF
cdr3_nt: TGCGCCAGCAGCCCCCACCCAGGGGGGACTAATGAAAAACTGTTTTTT

j_call: TRBJ2-1
d_call: TRBD2
clone_size: .
v_call: TRBV5-6
cdr3_aa: CASSPPGPLPGGEQFF
cdr3_nt: TGTGCCAGCAGCCCGCCGGGACCACTTCCGGGGGGTGAGCAGTTCTTC

j_call: TRBJ1-1
d_call: .
clone_size: .
v_call: TRBV27
cdr3_aa: CASSPWNMNTEAFF
cdr3_nt: TGTGCCAGCAGTCCGTGGAACATGAACACTGAAGCTTTCTTT

j_call: TRBJ2-7
d_call: TRBD2
clone_size: .
v_call: TRBV7-3
cdr3_aa: CASSPGLAVYEQYF
cdr3_nt: TGTGCCAGCAGCCCGGGACTAGCGGTCTACGAGCAGTACTTC

j_call: TRBJ2-7
d_call: TRBD2
clone_size: .
v_call: TRBV6-5
cdr3_aa: CASSPGLAGGNEQYF
cdr3_nt: TGTGCCAGCAGTCCGGGACTAGCGGGGGGTAACGAGCAGTACTTC

j_call: TRBJ2-2
d_call: .
clone_size: .
v_call: TRBV2
cdr3_aa: CASSERGGTGELFF
cdr3_nt: TGTGCCAGCAGTGAGAGGGGGGGCACCGGGGAGCTGTTTTTT

j_call: TRBJ1-2
d_call: .
clone_size: .
v_call: TRBV7-9
cdr3_aa: CASSLEVVWNYGYTF
cdr3_nt: TGTGCCAGCAGCTTAGAGGTAGTGTGGAACTATGGCTACACCTTC

j_call: TRBJ2-2
d_call: TRBD2
clone_size: .
v_call: TRBV11-2
cdr3_aa: CASPSLAGTANTGELFF
cdr3_nt: TGTGCCAGCCCCTCACTAGCGGGCACCGCGAACACCGGGGAGCTGTTTTTT

j_call: TRBJ2-7
d_call: .
clone_size: .
v_call: TRBV11-2
cdr3_aa: CASSPGGGSVAYEQYF
cdr3_nt: TGTGCCAGCAGCCCAGGGGGGGGTAGCGTGGCCTACGAGCAGTACTTC

j_call: TRBJ2-4
d_call: TRBD2
clone_size: .
v_call: TRBV2
cdr3_aa: CASGGLDLNIQYF
cdr3_nt: TGTGCCAGCGGAGGACTAGACTTGAACATTCAGTACTTC

j_call: TRBJ2-3
d_call: .
clone_size: once
v_call: TRBV2
cdr3_aa: CASTYDTDTQYF
cdr3_nt: TGTGCCAGCACATATGACACAGATACGCAGTATTTT

j_call: TRBJ2-1
d_call: .
clone_size: .
v_call: TRBV25-1
cdr3_aa: CASNDPGLGPYNEQFF
cdr3_nt: TGTGCCAGCAACGACCCGGGACTGGGACCTTACAATGAGCAGTTCTTC

j_call: TRBJ2-3
d_call: .
clone_size: .
v_call: TRBV27
cdr3_aa: CASSLGGSNTQYF
cdr3_nt: TGTGCCAGCAGTTTAGGAGGGAGCAATACGCAGTATTTT

j_call: TRBJ2-1
d_call: .
clone_size: .
v_call: TRBV6-6
cdr3_aa: CASSYGPLASYNEQFF
cdr3_nt: TGTGCCAGCAGTTACGGGCCGCTAGCCTCATACAATGAGCAGTTCTTC

j_call: TRBJ2-2
d_call: .
clone_size: .
v_call: TRBV5-6
cdr3_aa: CASSFDSRAGELFF
cdr3_nt: TGTGCCAGCAGCTTTGACAGTCGAGCCGGGGAGCTGTTTTTT

j_call: TRBJ1-4
d_call: TRBD1
clone_size: .
v_call: TRBV6-5
cdr3_aa: CASSFTTGGADEKLFF
cdr3_nt: TGTGCCAGCAGTTTCACGACAGGGGGCGCAGATGAAAAACTGTTTTTT

j_call: TRBJ2-7
d_call: TRBD1
clone_size: .
v_call: TRBV18
cdr3_aa: CASSLGQEPHRIYEQYF
cdr3_nt: TGTGCCAGCTCACTGGGACAGGAACCACATAGGATCTACGAGCAGTACTTC

j_call: TRBJ2-7
d_call: TRBD1
clone_size: .
v_call: TRBV6-5
cdr3_aa: CASKTKGTGRREQYF
cdr3_nt: TGTGCCAGCAAAACAAAAGGGACAGGGCGTCGCGAGCAGTACTTC

j_call: TRBJ1-2
d_call: .
clone_size: .
v_call: TRBV6-1
cdr3_aa: CASSDPDYGYTF
cdr3_nt: TGTGCCAGCAGTGATCCGGACTATGGCTACACCTTC

j_call: TRBJ2-3
d_call: TRBD2
clone_size: .
v_call: TRBV6-6
cdr3_aa: CASSSLAGGTDTQYF
cdr3_nt: TGTGCCAGCAGTTCCCTAGCGGGGGGCACAGATACGCAGTATTTT

j_call: TRBJ2-5
d_call: TRBD2
clone_size: .
v_call: TRBV4-1
cdr3_aa: CASSPEGGWNQETQYF
cdr3_nt: TGCGCCAGCAGCCCGGAGGGAGGGTGGAACCAAGAGACCCAGTACTTC

j_call: TRBJ2-1
d_call: TRBD2
clone_size: .
v_call: TRBV12-5
cdr3_aa: CASGTGTSATYNEQFF
cdr3_nt: TGTGCTAGTGGGACCGGGACTAGCGCGACCTACAATGAGCAGTTCTTC

j_call: TRBJ2-1
d_call: TRBD2
clone_size: .
v_call: TRBV2
cdr3_aa: CASSWGREGGIGEQFF
cdr3_nt: TGTGCCAGCAGCTGGGGACGGGAGGGGGGGATCGGTGAGCAGTTCTTC

j_call: TRBJ1-4
d_call: .
clone_size: .
v_call: TRBV30
cdr3_aa: CAWTGGANEKLFF
cdr3_nt: TGTGCCTGGACCGGGGGGGCTAATGAAAAACTGTTTTTT

j_call: TRBJ1-2
d_call: .
clone_size: once
v_call: TRBV5-1
cdr3_aa: CASSLSAPNYGYTF
cdr3_nt: TGCGCCAGCAGCTTGTCAGCCCCTAACTATGGCTACACCTTC

j_call: TRBJ2-5
d_call: TRBD1
clone_size: .
v_call: TRBV30
cdr3_aa: CAWDRGQETQYF
cdr3_nt: TGTGCCTGGGACAGGGGACAAGAGACCCAGTACTTC

j_call: TRBJ2-2
d_call: TRBD2
clone_size: .
v_call: TRBV5-1
cdr3_aa: CASCPGLAGGPGTGELFF
cdr3_nt: TGCGCCAGCTGCCCGGGACTAGCGGGAGGGCCGGGGACCGGGGAGCTGTTTTTT

j_call: TRBJ1-1
d_call: .
clone_size: .
v_call: TRBV6-4
cdr3_aa: CASSEWGNTEAFF
cdr3_nt: TGTGCCAGCAGTGAGTGGGGGAACACTGAAGCTTTCTTT

j_call: TRBJ1-6
d_call: TRBD1
clone_size: .
v_call: TRBV5-1
cdr3_aa: CASSLTLWTGPSGSPLHF
cdr3_nt: TGCGCCAGCAGCTTGACCCTATGGACAGGGCCCAGTGGATCACCCCTCCACTTT

j_call: TRBJ1-4
d_call: .
clone_size: .
v_call: TRBV7-8
cdr3_aa: CASSSGPPDYNEKLFF
cdr3_nt: TGTGCCAGCAGCTCCGGTCCTCCGGACTATAATGAAAAACTGTTTTTT

j_call: TRBJ1-5
d_call: .
clone_size: .
v_call: TRBV6-5
cdr3_aa: CASRPGQRNQPQHF
cdr3_nt: TGTGCCAGCAGGCCCGGACAGCGGAATCAGCCCCAGCATTTT

j_call: TRBJ1-4
d_call: TRBD1
clone_size: .
v_call: TRBV9
cdr3_aa: CASSVGGQGVYGEKLFF
cdr3_nt: TGTGCCAGCAGCGTAGGGGGTCAGGGGGTGTACGGTGAAAAACTGTTTTTT

j_call: TRBJ2-7
d_call: .
clone_size: .
v_call: TRBV6-5
cdr3_aa: CASSSSGREGEQYF
cdr3_nt: TGTGCCAGCAGTTCTTCCGGGAGAGAGGGCGAGCAGTACTTC